The T cell receptor (beta chain) described here comes from a study of cytomegalovirus exposure and HLA in healthy donors. PCR primers comprised 60 Vbeta and 13 Jbeta primers. Generated by immunoSEQ multiplex PCR, the TCRdb table keeps only in-frame clones and is missing some. The data show roughly 170,000 clones, around 80% seen once. The source of this sequence is a woman aged 18-35 years in good health and CMV-seronegative. The sample was PBMCs.

The CDR3 nucleotides read TGTGCCAGCAGTTGGGGACAAGAAAATTCACCCCTCCACTTT. Amino acid sequence: CASSWGQENSPLHF. The gene calls are TRBV27 and TRBJ1-6; D perhaps matches TRBD1 (6 bases). The CDR3 loop spans 14 amino acids. CDR1 MNHEY and CDR2 SMNVEV come from the germline V gene (reference sequence). The V end was cut by 4 bases, the J end by 7 bases, with 11 bases between.